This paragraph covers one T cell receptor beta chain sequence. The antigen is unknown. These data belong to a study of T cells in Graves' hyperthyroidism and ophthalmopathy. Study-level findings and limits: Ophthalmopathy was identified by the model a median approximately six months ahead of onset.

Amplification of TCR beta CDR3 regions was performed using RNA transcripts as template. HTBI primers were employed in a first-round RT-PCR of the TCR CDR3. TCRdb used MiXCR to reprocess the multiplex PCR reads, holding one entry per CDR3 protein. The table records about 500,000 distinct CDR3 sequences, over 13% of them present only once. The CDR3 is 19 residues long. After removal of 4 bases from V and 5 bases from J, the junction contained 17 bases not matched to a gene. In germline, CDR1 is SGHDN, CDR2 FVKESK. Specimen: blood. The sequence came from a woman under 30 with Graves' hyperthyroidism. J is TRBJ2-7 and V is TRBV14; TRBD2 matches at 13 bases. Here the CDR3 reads CASSRAPGTSGISENEQYF. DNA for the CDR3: TGTGCCAGCAGCCGTGCACCCGGGACTAGCGGGATTTCAGAAAACGAGCAGTACTTC.